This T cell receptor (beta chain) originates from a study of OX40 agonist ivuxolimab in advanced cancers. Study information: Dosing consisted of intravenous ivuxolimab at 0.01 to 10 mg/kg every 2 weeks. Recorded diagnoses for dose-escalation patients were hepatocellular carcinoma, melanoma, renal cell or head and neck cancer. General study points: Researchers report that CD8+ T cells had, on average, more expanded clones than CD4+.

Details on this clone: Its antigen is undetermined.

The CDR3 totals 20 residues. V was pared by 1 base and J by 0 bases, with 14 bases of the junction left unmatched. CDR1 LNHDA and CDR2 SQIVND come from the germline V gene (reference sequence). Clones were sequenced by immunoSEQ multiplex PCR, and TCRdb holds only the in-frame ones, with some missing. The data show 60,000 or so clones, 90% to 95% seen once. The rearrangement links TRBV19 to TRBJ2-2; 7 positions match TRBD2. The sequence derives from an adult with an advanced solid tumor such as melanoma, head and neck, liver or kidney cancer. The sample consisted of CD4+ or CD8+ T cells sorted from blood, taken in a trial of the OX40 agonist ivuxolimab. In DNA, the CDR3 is TGTGCCAGTAGTATAGCGGCGTTTCTAGCGGTCCACGCGAACACCGGGGAGCTGTTTTTT. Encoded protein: CASSIAAFLAVHANTGELFF.